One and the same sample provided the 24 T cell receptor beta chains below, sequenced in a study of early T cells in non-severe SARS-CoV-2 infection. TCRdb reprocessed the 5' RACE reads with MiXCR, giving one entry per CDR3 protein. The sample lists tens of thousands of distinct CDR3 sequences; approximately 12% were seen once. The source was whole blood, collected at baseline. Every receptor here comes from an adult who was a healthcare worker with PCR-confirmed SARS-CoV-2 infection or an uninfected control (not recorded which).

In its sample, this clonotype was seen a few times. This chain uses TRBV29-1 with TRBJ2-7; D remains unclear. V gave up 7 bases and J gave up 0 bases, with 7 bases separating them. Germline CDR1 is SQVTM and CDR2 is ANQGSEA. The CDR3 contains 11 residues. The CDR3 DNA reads TGCAGCGCTAGGAGCTCCTACGAGCAGTACTTC. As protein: CSARSSYEQYF.

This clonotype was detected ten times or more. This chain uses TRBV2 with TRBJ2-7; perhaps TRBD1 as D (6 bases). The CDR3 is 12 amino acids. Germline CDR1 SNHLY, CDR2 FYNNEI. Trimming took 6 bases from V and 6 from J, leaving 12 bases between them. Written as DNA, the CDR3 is TGTGCCAGCAGCCTAACAGGGAGCGAGCAGTACTTC. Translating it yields CASSLTGSEQYF.

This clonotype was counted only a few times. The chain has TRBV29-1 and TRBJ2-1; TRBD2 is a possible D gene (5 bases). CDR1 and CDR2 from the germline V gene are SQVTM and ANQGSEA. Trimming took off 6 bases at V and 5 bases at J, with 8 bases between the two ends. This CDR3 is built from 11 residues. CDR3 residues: CSVSGDNEQFF. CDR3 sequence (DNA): TGCAGCGTGTCCGGGGACAATGAGCAGTTCTTC.

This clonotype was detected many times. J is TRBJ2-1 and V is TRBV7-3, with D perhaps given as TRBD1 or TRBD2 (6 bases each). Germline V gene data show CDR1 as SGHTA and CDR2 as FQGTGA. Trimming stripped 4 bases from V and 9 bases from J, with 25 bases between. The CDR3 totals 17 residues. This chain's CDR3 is CASSSLGGGKGFGEQFF. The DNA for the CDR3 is TGTGCCAGCAGCTCCCTTGGGGGCGGGAAGGGGTTCGGTGAGCAGTTCTTC.

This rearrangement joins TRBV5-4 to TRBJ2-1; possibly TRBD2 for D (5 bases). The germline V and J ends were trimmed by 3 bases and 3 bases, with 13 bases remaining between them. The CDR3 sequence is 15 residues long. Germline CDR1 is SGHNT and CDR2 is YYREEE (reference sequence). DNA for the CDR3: TGTGCCAGCAGCTCAAAAACCGGGAACTACAATGAGCAGTTCTTC. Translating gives CASSSKTGNYNEQFF.

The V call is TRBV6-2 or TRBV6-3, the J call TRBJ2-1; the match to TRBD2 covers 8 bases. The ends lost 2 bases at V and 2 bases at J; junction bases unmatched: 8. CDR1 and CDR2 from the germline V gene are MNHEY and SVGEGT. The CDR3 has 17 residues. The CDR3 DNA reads TGTGCCAGCAGTTACCACCCTTGGACTAGCCCCTACAATGAGCAGTTCTTC. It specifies CASSYHPWTSPYNEQFF.

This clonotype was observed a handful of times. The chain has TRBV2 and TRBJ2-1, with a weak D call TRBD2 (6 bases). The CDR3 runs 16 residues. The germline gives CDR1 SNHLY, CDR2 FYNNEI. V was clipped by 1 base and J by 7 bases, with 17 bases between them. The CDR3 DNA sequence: TGTGCCAGCAGTGAAGAAGGACCGGCTGGGAGGAATGAGCAGTTCTTC. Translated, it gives CASSEEGPAGRNEQFF.

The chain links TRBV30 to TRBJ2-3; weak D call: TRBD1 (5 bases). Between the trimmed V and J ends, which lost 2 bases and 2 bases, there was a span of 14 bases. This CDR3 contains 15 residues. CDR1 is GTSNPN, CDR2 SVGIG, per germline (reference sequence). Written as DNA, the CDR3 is TGTGCCTGGAGTAAGACAGTCCTCGTCACAGATACGCAGTATTTT. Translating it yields CAWSKTVLVTDTQYF.

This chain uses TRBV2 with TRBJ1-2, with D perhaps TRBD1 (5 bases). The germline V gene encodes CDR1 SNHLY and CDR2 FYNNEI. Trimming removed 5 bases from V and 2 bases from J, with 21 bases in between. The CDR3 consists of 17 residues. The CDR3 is CASSRAGARRTNYGYTF. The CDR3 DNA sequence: TGTGCCAGCAGTAGAGCTGGGGCCAGGAGAACGAACTATGGCTACACCTTC.

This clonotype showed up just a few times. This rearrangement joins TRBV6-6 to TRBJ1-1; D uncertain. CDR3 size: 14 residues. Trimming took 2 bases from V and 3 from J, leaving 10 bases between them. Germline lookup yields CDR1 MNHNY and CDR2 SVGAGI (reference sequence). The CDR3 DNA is TGTGCCAGCAGTTACAGCTTGGGTGACACTGAAGCTTTCTTT. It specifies CASSYSLGDTEAFF.

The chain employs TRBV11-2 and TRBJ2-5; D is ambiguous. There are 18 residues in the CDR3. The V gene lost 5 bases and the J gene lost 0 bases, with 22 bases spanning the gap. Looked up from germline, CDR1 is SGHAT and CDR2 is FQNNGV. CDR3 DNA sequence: TGTGCCAGCAGCCCCTATAACCCGGACCTACGGTACCAAGAGACCCAGTACTTC. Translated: CASSPYNPDLRYQETQYF.

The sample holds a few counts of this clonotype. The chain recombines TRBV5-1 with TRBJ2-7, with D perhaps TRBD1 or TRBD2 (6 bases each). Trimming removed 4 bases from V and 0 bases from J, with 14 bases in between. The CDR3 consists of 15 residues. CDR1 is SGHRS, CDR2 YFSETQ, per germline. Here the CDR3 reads CASSAEGVFSYEQYF. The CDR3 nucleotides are TGCGCCAGCAGCGCGGAGGGGGTATTCTCCTACGAGCAGTACTTC.

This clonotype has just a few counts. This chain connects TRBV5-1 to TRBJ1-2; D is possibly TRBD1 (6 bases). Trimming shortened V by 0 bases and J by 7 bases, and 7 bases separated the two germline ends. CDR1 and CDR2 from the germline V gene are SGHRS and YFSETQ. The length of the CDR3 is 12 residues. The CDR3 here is CASSLGDTGYTF. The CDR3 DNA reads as TGCGCCAGCAGCTTGGGGGACACTGGCTACACCTTC. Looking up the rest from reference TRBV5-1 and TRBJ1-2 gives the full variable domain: KAGVTQTPRYLIKTRGQQVTLSCSPISGHRSVSWYQQTPGQGLQFLFEYFSETQRNKGNFPGRFSGRQFSNSRSEMNVSTLELGDSALYLCASSLGDTGYTFGSGTRLTVV.

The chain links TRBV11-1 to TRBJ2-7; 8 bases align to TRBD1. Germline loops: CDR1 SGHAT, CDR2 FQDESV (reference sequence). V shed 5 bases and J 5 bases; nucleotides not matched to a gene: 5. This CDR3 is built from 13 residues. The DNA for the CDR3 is TGTGCCAGCAGCCAACAGGGGGAGGACGAGCAGTACTTC. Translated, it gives CASSQQGEDEQYF.

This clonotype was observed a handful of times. CDR3 bases: TGTGCCAGCAGCCAAGGTCAGGTACTTGAAGCTTTCTTT. Its protein product is CASSQGQVLEAFF. This sequence joins TRBV3-1 and TRBJ1-1, with D uncertain. From germline, CDR1 is LGHDT and CDR2 YNNKEL (reference sequence). Trimming pared 1 base from V and 7 bases from J, leaving 10 bases between. The CDR3 runs to 13 residues.

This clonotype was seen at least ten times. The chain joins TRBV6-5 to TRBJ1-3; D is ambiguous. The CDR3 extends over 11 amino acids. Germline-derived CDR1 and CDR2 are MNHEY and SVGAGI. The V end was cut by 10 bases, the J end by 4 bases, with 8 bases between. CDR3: CATKVGNTIYF. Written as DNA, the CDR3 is TGTGCCACCAAAGTGGGAAACACCATATATTTT.

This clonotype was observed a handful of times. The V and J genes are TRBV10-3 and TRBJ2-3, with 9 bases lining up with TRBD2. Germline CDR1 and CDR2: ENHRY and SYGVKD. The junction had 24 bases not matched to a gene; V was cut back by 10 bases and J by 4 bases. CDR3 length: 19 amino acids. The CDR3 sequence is CATRGGSGSSNPRPDTQYF. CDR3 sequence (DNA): TGTGCCACCCGGGGGGGTAGCGGGAGCTCAAACCCCCGCCCAGATACGCAGTATTTT.

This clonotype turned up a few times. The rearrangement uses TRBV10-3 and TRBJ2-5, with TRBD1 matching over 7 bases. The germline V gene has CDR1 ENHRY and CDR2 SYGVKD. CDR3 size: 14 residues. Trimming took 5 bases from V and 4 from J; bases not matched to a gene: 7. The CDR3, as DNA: TGTGCCATCAGTCGTGAAGGGGGCGGAGAGACCCAGTACTTC. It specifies CAISREGGGETQYF.

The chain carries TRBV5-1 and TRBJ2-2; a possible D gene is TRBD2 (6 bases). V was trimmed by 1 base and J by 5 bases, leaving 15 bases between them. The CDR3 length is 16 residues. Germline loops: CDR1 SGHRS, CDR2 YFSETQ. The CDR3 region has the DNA TGCGCCAGCAGCTTGATCGTTGGAGGGTTTACCGGGGAGCTGTTTTTT. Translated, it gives CASSLIVGGFTGELFF.

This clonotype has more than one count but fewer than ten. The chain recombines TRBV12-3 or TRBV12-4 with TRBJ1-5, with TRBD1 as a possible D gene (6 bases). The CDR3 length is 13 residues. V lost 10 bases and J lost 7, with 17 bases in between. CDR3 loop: CATRGRAGQPQHF. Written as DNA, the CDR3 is TGTGCCACCAGGGGAAGGGCGGGGCAGCCCCAGCATTTT.

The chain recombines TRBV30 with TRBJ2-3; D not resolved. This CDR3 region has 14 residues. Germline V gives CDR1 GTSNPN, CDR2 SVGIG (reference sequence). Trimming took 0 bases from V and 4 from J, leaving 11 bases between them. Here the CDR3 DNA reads TGTGCCTGGAGTGTAACGGCCACGGCAGATACGCAGTATTTT. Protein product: CAWSVTATADTQYF.

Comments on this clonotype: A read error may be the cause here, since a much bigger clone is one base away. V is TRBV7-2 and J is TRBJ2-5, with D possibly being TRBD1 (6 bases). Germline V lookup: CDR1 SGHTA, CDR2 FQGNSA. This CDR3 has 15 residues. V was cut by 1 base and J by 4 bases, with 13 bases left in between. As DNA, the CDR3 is TGTGCCAGCAGCTTAGTAGGACAGACCCGAGAGACCCAGTACTTC. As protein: CASSLVGQTRETQYF.

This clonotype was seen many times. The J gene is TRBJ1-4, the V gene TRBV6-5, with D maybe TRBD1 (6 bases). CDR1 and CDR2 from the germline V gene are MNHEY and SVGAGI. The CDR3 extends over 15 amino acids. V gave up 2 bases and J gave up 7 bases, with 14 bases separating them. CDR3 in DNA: TGTGCCAGCAGTTACGCCCAGGGGCTCGGTGAAAAACTGTTTTTT. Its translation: CASSYAQGLGEKLFF.

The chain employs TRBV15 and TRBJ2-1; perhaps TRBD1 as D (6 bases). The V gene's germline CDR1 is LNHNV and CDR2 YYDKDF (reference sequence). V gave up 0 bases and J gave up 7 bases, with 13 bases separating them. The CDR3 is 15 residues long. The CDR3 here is CATSREGRGRNEQFF. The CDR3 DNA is TGTGCCACCAGCAGAGAGGGCAGGGGCCGGAATGAGCAGTTCTTC.